The TCR beta chain described here comes from a study of blood T cell repertoires in COVID-19. V shed 4 bases and J shed 3 bases, with 7 bases lying between them. The CDR3 covers 13 residues. CDR1 is GTSNPN, CDR2 SVGIG, per germline (reference sequence). The protocol was immunoSEQ multiplex PCR, while the TCRdb copy is restricted to in-frame clones and leaves out a portion. The table records about 76,000 clones, about 80% of them present only once. The clonotype comes from a human donor in a cohort sampled during active COVID-19. This sequence joins TRBV30 and TRBJ1-6; no firm D call. Sequenced material: peripheral blood. CDR3 sequence (DNA): TGTGCCTGGACCGGGGACTATAATTCACCCCTCCACTTT. Translating it yields CAWTGDYNSPLHF. Using reference TRBV30 and TRBJ1-6 for the parts outside the CDR3, the full variable domain is SQTIHQWPATLVQPVGSPLSLECTVEGTSNPNLYWYRQAAGRGLQLLFYSVGIGQISSEVPQNLSASRPQDRQFILSSKKLLLSDSGFYLCAWTGDYNSPLHFGNGTRLTVT.